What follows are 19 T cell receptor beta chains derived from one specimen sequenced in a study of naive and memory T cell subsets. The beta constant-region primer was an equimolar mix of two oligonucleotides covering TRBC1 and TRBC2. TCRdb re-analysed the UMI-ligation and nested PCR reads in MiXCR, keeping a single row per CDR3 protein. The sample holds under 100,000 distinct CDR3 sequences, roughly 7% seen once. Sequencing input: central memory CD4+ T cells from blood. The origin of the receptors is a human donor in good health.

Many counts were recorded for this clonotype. CDR3 loop: CASSSNSARDTDTQYF. As DNA, the CDR3 is TGCGCCAGCAGCTCCAACTCCGCCCGGGACACAGATACGCAGTATTTT. J is TRBJ2-3 and V is TRBV5-1, with a possible D match to TRBD2 (5 bases). Looked up from germline, CDR1 is SGHRS and CDR2 is YFSETQ. The CDR3 contains 16 residues. The germline V and J ends were trimmed by 3 bases and 2 bases, with 16 bases remaining between them.

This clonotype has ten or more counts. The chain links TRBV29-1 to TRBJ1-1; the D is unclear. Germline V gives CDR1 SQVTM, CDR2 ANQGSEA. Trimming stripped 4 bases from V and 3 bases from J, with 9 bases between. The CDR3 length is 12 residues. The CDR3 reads CSVGMADTEAFF. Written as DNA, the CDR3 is TGCAGCGTTGGAATGGCAGACACTGAAGCTTTCTTT. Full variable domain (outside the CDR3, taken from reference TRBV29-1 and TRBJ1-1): SAVISQKPSRDICQRGTSLTIQCQVDSQVTMMFWYRQQPGQSLTLIATANQGSEATYESGFVIDKFPISRPNLTFSTLTVSNMSPEDSSIYLCSVGMADTEAFFGQGTRLTVV.

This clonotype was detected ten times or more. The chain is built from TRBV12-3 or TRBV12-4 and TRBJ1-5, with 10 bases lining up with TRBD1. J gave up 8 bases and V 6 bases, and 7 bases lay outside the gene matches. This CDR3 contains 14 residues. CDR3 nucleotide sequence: TGTGCCAGCAGCTCCGGGACAGGGGTTAAGCCCCAGCATTTT. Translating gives CASSSGTGVKPQHF.

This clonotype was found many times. CDR3 amino acids: CSARDPRRRESLDTQYF. CDR3 coding DNA: TGCAGTGCTAGAGATCCGAGGAGGCGGGAGTCATTAGATACGCAGTATTTT. V gene TRBV20-1 combines with J gene TRBJ2-3, with 7 bases matching TRBD2. CDR3 size: 17 residues. Trimming at V came to 0 bases and at J to 5 bases, leaving 14 bases not matched to a gene. Per the germline V gene, CDR1 is DFQATT and CDR2 is SNEGSKA (reference sequence).

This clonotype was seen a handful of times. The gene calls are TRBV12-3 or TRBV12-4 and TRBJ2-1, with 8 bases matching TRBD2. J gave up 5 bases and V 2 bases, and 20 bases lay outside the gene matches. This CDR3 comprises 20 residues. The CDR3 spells CASSLSHLYPSGRGHNEQFF. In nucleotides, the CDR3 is TGTGCCAGCAGTTTAAGCCACCTTTACCCGAGCGGGAGAGGCCACAATGAGCAGTTCTTC.

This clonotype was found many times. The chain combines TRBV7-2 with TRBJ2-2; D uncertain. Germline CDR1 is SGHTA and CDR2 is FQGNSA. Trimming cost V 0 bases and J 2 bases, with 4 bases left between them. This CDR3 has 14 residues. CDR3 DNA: TGTGCCAGCAGCTTAGCTCGTAACACCGGGGAGCTGTTTTTT. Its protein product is CASSLARNTGELFF.

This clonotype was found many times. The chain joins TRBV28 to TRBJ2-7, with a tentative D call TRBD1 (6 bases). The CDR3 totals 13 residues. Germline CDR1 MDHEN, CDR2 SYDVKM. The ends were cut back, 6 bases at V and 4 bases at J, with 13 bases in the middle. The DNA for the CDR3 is TGTGCCAGCAGGCTGGGGACACTTTACGAGCAGTACTTC. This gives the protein CASRLGTLYEQYF.

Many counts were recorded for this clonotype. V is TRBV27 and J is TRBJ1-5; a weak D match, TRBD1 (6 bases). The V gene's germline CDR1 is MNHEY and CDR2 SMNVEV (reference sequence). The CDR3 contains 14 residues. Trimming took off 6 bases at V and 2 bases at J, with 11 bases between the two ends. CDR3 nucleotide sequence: TGTGCCAGCAGCGGGGCAGGGGGCAATCAGCCCCAGCATTTT. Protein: CASSGAGGNQPQHF.

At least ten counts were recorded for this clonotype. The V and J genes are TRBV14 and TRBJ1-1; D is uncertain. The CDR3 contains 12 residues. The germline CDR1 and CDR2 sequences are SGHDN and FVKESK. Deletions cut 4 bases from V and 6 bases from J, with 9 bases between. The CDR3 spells CASSRADSEAFF. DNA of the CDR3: TGTGCCAGCAGCCGCGCGGACTCTGAAGCTTTCTTT. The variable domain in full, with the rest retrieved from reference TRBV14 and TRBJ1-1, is EAGVTQFPSHSVIEKGQTVTLRCDPISGHDNLYWYRRVMGKEIKFLLHFVKESKQDESGMPNNRFLAERTGGTYSTLKVQPAELEDSGVYFCASSRADSEAFFGQGTRLTVV.

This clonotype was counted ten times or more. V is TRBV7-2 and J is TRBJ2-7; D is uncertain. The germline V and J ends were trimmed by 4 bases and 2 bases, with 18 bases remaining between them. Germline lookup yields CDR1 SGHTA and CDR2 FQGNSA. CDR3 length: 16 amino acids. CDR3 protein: CASSSGGTPFAYEQYF. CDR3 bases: TGTGCCAGCAGCTCTGGCGGTACCCCCTTTGCCTACGAGCAGTACTTC. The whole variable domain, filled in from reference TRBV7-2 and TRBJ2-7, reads GAGVSQSPSNKVTEKGKDVELRCDPISGHTALYWYRQSLGQGLEFLIYFQGNSAPDKSGLPSDRFSAERTGGSVSTLTIQRTQQEDSAVYLCASSSGGTPFAYEQYFGPGTRLTVT.

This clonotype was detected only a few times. The CDR3 protein is CASSSIQGGIQYF. The CDR3 bases are TGTGCCAGCAGCTCAATACAGGGAGGCATTCAGTACTTC. The chain joins TRBV5-5 to TRBJ2-4; either TRBD1 or TRBD2 may fit D (6 bases each). The CDR3 consists of 13 residues. Germline CDR1 SGHKS, CDR2 YYEKEE (reference sequence). V was cut by 3 bases and J by 9 bases, with 13 bases left in between. The entire variable domain, with the rest obtained from reference TRBV5-5 and TRBJ2-4, is as follows: DAGVTQSPTHLIKTRGQQVTLRCSPISGHKSVSWYQQVLGQGPQFIFQYYEKEERGRGNFPDRFSARQFPNYSSELNVNALLLGDSALYLCASSSIQGGIQYFGAGTRLSVL.

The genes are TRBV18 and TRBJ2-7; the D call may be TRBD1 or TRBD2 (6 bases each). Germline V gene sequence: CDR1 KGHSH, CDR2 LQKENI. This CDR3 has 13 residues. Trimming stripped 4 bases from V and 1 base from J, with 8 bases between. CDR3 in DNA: TGTGCCAGCTCACAAGGGGGGTCCTACGAGCAGTACTTC. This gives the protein CASSQGGSYEQYF.

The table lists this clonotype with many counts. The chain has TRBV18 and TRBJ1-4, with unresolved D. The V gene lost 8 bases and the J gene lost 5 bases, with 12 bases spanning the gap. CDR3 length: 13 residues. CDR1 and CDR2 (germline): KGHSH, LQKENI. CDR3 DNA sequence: TGTGCCAGCCAAAGGCAGAACAATGAAAAACTGTTTTTT. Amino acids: CASQRQNNEKLFF.

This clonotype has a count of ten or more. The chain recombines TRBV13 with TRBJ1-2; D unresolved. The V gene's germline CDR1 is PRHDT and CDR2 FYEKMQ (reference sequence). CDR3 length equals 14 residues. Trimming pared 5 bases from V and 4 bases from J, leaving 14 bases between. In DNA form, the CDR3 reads TGTGCCAGCAGCCGTCGTAGTCCAGGCTATGGCTACACCTTC. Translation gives CASSRRSPGYGYTF.

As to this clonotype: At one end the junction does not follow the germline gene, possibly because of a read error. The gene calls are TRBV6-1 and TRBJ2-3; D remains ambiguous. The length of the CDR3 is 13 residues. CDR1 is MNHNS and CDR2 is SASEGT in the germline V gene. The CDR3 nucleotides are TGTGCCAGCAGTGAAGAGGGTAGCACGGCCCCCTTGTTT. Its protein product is CASSEEGSTAPLF.

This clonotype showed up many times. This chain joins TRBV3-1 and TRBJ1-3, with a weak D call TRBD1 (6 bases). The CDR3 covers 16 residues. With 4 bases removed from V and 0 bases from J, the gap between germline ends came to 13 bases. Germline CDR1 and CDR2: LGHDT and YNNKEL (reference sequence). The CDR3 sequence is CASSRGQTYSGNTIYF. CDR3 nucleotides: TGTGCCAGCAGCCGAGGACAGACCTACTCTGGAAACACCATATATTTT.

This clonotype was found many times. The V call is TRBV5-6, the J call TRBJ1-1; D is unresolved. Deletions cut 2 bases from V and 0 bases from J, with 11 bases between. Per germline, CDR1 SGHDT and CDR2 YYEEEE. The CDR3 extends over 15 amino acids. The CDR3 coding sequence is TGTGCCAGCAGCTTCATGGGCCGATTGAACACTGAAGCTTTCTTT. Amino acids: CASSFMGRLNTEAFF.

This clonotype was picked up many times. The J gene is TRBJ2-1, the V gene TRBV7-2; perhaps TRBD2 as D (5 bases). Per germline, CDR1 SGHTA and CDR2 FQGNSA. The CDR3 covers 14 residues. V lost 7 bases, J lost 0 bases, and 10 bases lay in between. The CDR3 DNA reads TGTGCCAGCAACCGGGGAAGCTCCTACAATGAGCAGTTCTTC. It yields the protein CASNRGSSYNEQFF.

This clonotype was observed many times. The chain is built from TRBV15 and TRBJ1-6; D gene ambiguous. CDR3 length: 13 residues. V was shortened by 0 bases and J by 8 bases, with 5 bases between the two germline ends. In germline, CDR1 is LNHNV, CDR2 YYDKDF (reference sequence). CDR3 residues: CATSREWDSPLHF. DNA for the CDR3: TGTGCCACCAGCAGAGAGTGGGATTCACCCCTCCACTTT. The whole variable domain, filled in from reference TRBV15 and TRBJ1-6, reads DAMVIQNPRYQVTQFGKPVTLSCSQTLNHNVMYWYQQKSSQAPKLLFHYYDKDFNNEADTPDNFQSRRPNTSFCFLDIRSPGLGDTAMYLCATSREWDSPLHFGNGTRLTVT.